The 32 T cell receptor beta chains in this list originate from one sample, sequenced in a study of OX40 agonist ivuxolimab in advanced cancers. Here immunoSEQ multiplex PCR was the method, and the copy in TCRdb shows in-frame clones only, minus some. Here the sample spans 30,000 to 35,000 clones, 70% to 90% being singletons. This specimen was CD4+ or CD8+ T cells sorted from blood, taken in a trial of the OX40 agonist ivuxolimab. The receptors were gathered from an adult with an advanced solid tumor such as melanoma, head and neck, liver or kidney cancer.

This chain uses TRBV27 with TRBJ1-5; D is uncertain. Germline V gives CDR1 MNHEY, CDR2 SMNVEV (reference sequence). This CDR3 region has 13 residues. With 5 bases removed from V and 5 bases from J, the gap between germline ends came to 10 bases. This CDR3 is CASSEASYQPQHF. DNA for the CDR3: TGTGCCAGCAGTGAGGCGTCTTATCAGCCCCAGCATTTT.

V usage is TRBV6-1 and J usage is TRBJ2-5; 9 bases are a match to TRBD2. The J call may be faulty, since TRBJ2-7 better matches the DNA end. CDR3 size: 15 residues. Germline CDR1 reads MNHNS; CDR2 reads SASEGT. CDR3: CASSEAAGGSYEQYF. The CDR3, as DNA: TGTGCCAGCAGTGAAGCAGCGGGAGGCTCCTACGAGCAGTACTTC.

The CDR3 is CASIATGNTEAFF. The DNA for the CDR3 is TGTGCCAGCATAGCTACGGGAAACACTGAAGCTTTCTTT. The chain employs TRBV2 and TRBJ1-1; no reliable D call. The length of the CDR3 is 13 residues. V was trimmed by 7 bases and J by 2 bases, leaving 11 bases between them. Germline V gives CDR1 SNHLY, CDR2 FYNNEI.

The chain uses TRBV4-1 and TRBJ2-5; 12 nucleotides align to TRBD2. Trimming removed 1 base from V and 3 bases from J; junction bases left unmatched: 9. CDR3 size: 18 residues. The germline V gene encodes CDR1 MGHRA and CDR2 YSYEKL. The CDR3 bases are TGCGCCAGCAGCCAAGTTCTAGCGGGAGGGGATAACAAAGAGACCCAGTACTTC. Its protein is CASSQVLAGGDNKETQYF.

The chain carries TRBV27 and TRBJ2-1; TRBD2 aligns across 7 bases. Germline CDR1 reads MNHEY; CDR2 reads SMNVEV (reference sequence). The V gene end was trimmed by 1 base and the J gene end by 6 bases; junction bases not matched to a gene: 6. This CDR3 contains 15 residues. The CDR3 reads CASSLFGLAANEQFF. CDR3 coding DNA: TGTGCCAGCAGTTTATTTGGCCTAGCGGCCAATGAGCAGTTCTTC.

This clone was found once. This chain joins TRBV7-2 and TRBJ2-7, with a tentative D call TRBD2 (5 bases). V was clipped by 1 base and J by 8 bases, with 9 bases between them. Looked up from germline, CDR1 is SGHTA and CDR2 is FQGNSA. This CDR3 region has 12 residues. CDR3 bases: TGTGCCAGCAGCTTAGGTACTAGTCAGCAGTACTTC. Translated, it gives CASSLGTSQQYF.

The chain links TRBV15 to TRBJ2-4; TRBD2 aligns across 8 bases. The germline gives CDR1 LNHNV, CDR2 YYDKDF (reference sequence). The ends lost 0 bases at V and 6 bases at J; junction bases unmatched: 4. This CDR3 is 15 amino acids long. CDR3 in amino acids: CATSRDRTSSNIQYF. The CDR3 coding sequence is TGTGCCACCAGCAGAGATAGGACTAGCTCAAACATTCAGTACTTC.

DNA of the CDR3: TGCAGCGTTGGTCTAGCGGGACAGGCCGGGGAGCTGTTTTTT. Protein product: CSVGLAGQAGELFF. The chain uses TRBV29-1 and TRBJ2-2, with D maybe TRBD2 (9 bases). Germline CDR1 and CDR2: SQVTM and ANQGSEA. Trimming stripped 4 bases from V and 6 bases from J, with 15 bases between. The CDR3 contains 14 residues.

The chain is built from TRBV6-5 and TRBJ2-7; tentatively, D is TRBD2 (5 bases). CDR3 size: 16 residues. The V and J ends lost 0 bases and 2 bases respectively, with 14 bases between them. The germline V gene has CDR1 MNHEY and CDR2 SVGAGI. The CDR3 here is CASSYSIQRPAYEQYF. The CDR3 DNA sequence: TGTGCCAGCAGTTACTCGATCCAGCGGCCTGCCTACGAGCAGTACTTC.

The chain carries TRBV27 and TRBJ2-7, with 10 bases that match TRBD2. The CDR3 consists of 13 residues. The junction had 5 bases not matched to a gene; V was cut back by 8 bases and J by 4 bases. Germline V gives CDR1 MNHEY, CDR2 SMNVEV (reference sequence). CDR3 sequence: CASGRTSGYEQYF. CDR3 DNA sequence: TGTGCCAGCGGGCGGACTAGCGGTTACGAGCAGTACTTC.

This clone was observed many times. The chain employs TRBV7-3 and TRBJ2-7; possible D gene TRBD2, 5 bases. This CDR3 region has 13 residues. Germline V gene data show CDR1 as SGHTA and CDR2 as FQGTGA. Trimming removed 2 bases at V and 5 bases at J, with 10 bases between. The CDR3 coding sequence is TGTGCCAGCAGCTTAGATCCCGGGGACGAGCAGTACTTC. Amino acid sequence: CASSLDPGDEQYF.

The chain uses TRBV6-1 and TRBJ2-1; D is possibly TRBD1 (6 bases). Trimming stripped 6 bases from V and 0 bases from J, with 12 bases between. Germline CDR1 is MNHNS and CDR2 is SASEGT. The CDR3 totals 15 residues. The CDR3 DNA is TGTGCCAGCAGATTTAGAGGGGGCTCCTACAATGAGCAGTTCTTC. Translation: CASRFRGGSYNEQFF.

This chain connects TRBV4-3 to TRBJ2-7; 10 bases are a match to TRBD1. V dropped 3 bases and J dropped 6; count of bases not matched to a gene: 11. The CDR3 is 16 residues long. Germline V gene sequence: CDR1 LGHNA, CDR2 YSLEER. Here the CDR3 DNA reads TGCGCCAGCAGCCAGAAAGCCGGGACAGGGGATCGCGAGCAGTACTTC. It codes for CASSQKAGTGDREQYF.

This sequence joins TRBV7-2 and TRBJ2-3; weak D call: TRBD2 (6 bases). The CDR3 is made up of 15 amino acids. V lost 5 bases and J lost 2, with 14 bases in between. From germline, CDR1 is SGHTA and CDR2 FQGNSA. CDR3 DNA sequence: TGTGCCAGCAGCCCCCCGCTAGCGTACACAGATACGCAGTATTTT. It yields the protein CASSPPLAYTDTQYF.

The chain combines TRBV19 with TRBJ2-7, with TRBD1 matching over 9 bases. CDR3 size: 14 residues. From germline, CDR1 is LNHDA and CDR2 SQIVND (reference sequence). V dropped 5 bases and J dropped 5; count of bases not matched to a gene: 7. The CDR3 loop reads CASSWGQGGNEQYF. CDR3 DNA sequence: TGTGCCAGTAGTTGGGGACAGGGTGGCAACGAGCAGTACTTC.

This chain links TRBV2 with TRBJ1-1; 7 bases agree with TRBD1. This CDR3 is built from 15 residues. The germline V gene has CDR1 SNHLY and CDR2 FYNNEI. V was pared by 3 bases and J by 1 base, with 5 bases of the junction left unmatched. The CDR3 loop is CASSDGQGENTEAFF. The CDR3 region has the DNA TGTGCCAGCAGTGATGGGCAGGGGGAGAACACTGAAGCTTTCTTT.

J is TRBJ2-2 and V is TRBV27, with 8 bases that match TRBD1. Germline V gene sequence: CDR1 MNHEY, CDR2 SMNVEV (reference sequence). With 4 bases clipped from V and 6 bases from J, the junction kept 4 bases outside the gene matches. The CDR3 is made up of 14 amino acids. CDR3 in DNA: TGTGCCAGCAGTTACAGGGGGAGCTCCGGGGAGCTGTTTTTT. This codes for CASSYRGSSGELFF.

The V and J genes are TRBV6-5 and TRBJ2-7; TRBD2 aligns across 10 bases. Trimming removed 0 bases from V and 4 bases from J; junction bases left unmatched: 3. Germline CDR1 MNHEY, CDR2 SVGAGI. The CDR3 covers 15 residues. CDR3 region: CASSYSPSGSYEQYF. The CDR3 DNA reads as TGTGCCAGCAGTTACTCGCCTAGCGGGAGTTACGAGCAGTACTTC.

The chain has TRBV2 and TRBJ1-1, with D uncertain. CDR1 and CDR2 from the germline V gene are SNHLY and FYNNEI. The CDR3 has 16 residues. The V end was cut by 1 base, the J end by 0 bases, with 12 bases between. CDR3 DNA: TGTGCCAGCAGTGAAGAGGGTGGTAACTTGAACACTGAAGCTTTCTTT. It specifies CASSEEGGNLNTEAFF.

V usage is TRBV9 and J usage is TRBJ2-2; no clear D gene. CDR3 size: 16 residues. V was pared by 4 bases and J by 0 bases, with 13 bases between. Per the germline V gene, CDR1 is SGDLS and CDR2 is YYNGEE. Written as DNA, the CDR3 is TGTGCCAGCAGCCCCCTTGGGGTAGCGAACACCGGGGAGCTGTTTTTT. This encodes CASSPLGVANTGELFF.

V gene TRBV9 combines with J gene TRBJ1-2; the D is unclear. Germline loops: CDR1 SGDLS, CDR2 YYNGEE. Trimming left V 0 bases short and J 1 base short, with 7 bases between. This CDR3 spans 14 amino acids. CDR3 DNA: TGTGCCAGCAGCGTAGAGGAGGGTAACTATGGCTACACCTTC. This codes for CASSVEEGNYGYTF. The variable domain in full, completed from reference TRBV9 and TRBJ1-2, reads DSGVTQTPKHLITATGQRVTLRCSPRSGDLSVYWYQQSLDQGLQFLIQYYNGEERAKGNILERFSAQQFPDLHSELNLSSLELGDSALYFCASSVEEGNYGYTFGSGTRLTVV.

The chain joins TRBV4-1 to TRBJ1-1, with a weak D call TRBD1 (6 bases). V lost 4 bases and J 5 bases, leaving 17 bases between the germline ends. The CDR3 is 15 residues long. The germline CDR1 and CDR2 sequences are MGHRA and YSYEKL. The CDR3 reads CASSPQRWGLTEAFF. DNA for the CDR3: TGCGCCAGCAGCCCCCAGAGGTGGGGGCTAACTGAAGCTTTCTTT.

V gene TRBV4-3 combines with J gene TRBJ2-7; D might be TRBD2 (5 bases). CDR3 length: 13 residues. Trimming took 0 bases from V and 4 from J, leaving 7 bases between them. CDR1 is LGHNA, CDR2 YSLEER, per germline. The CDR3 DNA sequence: TGCGCCAGCAGCCAAGAAAGGACTTACGAGCAGTACTTC. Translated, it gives CASSQERTYEQYF.

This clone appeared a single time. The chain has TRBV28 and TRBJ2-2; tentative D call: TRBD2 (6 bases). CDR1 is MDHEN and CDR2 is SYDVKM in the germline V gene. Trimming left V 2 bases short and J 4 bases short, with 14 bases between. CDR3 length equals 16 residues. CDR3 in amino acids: CASSLADGGGTGELFF. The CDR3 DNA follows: TGTGCCAGCAGTTTAGCGGATGGGGGAGGCACCGGGGAGCTGTTTTTT. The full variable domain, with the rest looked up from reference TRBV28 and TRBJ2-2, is DVKVTQSSRYLVKRTGEKVFLECVQDMDHENMFWYRQDPGLGLRLIYFSYDVKMKEKGDIPEGYSVSREKKERFSLILESASTNQTSMYLCASSLADGGGTGELFFGEGSRLTVL.

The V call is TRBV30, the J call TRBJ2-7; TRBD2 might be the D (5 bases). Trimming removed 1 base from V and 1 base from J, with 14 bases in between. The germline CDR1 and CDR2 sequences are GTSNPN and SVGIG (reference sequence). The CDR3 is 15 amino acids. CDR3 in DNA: TGTGCCTGGAGTGGCCGGGATTCACTTTCCTACGAGCAGTACTTC. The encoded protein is CAWSGRDSLSYEQYF.

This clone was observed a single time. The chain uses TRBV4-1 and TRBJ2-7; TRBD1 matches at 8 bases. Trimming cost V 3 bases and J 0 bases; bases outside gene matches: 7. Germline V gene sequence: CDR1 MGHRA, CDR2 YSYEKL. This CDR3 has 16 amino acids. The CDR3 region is CASSQGLTGVSYEQYF. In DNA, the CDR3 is TGCGCCAGCAGCCAGGGATTGACAGGGGTCTCCTACGAGCAGTACTTC.

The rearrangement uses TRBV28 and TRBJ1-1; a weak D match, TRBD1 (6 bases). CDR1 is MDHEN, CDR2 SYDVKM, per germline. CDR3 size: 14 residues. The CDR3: CGTETQGRNTEAFF. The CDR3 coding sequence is TGTGGCACGGAGACTCAGGGGAGGAACACTGAAGCTTTCTTT. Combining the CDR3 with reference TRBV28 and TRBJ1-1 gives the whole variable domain DVKVTQSSRYLVKRTGEKVFLECVQDMDHENMFWYRQDPGLGLRLIYFSYDVKMKEKGDIPEGYSVSREKKERFSLILESASTNQTSMYLCGTETQGRNTEAFFGQGTRLTVV.

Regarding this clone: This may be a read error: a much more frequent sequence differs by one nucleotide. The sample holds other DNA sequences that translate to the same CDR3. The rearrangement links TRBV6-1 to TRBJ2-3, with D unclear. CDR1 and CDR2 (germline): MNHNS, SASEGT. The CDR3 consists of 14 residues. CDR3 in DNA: TGTGCCAGCAGCCATGGTGGAGACACAGATACACAGTATTTT. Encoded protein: CASSHGGDTDTQYF.

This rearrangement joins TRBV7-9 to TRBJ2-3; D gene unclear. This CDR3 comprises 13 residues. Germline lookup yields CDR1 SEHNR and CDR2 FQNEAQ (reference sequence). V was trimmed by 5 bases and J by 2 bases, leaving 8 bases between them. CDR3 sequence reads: CASSLSATDTQYF. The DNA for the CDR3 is TGTGCCAGCAGCCTTTCGGCCACAGATACGCAGTATTTT. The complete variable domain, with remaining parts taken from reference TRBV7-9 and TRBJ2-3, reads DTGVSQNPRHKITKRGQNVTFRCDPISEHNRLYWYRQTLGQGPEFLTYFQNEAQLEKSRLLSDRFSAERPKGSFSTLEIQRTEQGDSAMYLCASSLSATDTQYFGPGTRLTVL.

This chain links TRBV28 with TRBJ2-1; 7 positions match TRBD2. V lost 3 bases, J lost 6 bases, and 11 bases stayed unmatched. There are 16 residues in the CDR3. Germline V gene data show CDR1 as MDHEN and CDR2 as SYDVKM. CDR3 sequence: CASSFWPQGGINEQFF. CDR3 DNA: TGTGCCAGCAGTTTTTGGCCCCAGGGAGGGATCAATGAGCAGTTCTTC.

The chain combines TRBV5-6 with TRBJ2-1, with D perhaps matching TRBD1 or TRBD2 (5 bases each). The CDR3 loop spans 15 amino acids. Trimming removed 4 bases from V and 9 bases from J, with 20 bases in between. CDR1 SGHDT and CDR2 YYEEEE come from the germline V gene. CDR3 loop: CASSLGSGPRGEQFF. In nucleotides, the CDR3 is TGTGCCAGCAGCCTGGGGTCGGGGCCCCGGGGTGAGCAGTTCTTC.

CDR3 sequence: CAAGQGLSYEQYF. CDR3 DNA sequence: TGTGCCGCGGGACAGGGGCTATCCTACGAGCAGTACTTC. The chain carries TRBV27 and TRBJ2-7, with 10 bases that match TRBD1. Germline trimming cut 11 bases from V and 1 base from J; bases unmatched to any gene: 5. CDR1 MNHEY and CDR2 SMNVEV come from the germline V gene (reference sequence). There are 13 residues in the CDR3.